This TCR beta chain is from a study of CD8 T cells in Susac syndrome. V was shortened by 6 bases and J by 15 bases, with 22 bases between the two germline ends. The CDR3 contains 13 residues. Reverse transcription of about 0.5 to 1 ug RNA used random hexamers. TCRdb fed the immunoSEQ multiplex PCR reads into MiXCR, producing one record per CDR3 protein. The profile shows about 190,000 distinct CDR3 sequences, about 93% of them singletons. The sequence derives from a human donor in good health. The source material was CD4+ T cells from PBMCs. The V and J genes are TRBV12-3 or TRBV12-4 and TRBJ2-3; D remains ambiguous. This CDR3 reads CASSAYFNQALYF. The CDR3 bases are TGTGCCAGCAGCGCATACTTTAACCAGGCCTTATATTTT.